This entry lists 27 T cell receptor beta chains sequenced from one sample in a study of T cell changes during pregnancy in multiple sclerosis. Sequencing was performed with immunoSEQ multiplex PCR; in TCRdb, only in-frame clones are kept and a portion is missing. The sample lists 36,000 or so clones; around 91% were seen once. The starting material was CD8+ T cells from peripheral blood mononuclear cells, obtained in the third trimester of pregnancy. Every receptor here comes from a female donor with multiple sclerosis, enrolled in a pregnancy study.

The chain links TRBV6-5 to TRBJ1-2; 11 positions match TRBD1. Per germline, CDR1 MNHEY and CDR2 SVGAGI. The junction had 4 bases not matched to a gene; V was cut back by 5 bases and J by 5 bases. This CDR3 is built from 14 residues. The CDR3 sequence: CASSGQGARYGYTF. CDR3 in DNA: TGTGCCAGCAGTGGACAGGGGGCTAGGTATGGCTACACCTTC.

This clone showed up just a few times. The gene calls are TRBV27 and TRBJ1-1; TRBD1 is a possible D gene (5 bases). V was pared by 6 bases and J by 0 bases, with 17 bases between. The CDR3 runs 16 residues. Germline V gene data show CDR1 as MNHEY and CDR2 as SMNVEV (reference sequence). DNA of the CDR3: TGTGCCAGCAGCCCCCCGTTAGGGGCCCTGAACACTGAAGCTTTCTTT. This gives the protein CASSPPLGALNTEAFF.

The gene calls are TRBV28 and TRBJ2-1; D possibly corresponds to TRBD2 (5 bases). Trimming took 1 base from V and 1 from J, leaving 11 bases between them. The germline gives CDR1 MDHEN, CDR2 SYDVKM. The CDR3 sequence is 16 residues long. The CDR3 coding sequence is TGTGCCAGCAGTTTATATCGGGGATTTTCCTACAATGAGCAGTTCTTC. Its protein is CASSLYRGFSYNEQFF.

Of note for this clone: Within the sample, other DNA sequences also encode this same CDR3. This CDR3 is CSVEERDYEQYF. CDR3 in DNA: TGCAGCGTTGAAGAGCGGGACTACGAGCAGTACTTC. The chain has TRBV29-1 and TRBJ2-7, with D tentatively TRBD2 (6 bases). Trimming removed 0 bases at V and 3 bases at J, with 6 bases between. Germline assignment: CDR1 SQVTM and CDR2 ANQGSEA. The CDR3 spans 12 residues.

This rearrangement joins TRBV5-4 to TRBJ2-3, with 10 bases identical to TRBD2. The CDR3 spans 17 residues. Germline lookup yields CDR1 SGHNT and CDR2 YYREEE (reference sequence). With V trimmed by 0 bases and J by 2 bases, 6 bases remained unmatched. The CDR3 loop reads CASSLVFGTSATDTQYF. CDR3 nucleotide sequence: TGTGCCAGCAGCTTGGTTTTTGGGACTAGCGCCACAGATACGCAGTATTTT.

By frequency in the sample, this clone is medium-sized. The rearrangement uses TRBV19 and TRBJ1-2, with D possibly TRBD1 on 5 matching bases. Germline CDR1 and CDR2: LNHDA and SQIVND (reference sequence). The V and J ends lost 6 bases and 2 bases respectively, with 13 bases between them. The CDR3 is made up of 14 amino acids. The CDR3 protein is CASRWGGMNYGYTF. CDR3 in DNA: TGTGCCAGTAGATGGGGCGGAATGAACTATGGCTACACCTTC.

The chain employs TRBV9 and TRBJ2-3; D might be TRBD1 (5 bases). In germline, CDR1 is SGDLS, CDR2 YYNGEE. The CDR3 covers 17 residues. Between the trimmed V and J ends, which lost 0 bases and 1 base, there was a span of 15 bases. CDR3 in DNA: TGTGCCAGCAGCGTAGCTCTCAGGGTTCGAGGCACAGATACGCAGTATTTT. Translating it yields CASSVALRVRGTDTQYF.

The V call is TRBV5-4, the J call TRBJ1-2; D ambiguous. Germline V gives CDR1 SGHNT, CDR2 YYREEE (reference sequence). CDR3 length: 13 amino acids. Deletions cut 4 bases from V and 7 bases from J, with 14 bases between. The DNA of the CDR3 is TGTGCCAGCAGCCCTGGGGAGGAGGTTGGCTACACCTTC. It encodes CASSPGEEVGYTF.

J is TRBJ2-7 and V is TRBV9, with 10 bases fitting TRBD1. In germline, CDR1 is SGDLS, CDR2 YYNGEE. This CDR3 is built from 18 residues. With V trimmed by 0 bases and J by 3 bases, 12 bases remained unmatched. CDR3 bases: TGTGCCAGCAGCGTAGATGGCCGGGACAGGGGCCTTGGCTACGAGCAGTACTTC. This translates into CASSVDGRDRGLGYEQYF.

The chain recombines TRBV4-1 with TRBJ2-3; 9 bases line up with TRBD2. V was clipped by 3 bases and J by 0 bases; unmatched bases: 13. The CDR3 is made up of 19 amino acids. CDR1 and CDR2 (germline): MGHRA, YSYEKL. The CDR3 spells CASSHGRTSANLSTDTQYF. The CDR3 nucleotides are TGCGCCAGCAGCCACGGCCGGACTAGCGCAAACCTGAGCACAGATACGCAGTATTTT.

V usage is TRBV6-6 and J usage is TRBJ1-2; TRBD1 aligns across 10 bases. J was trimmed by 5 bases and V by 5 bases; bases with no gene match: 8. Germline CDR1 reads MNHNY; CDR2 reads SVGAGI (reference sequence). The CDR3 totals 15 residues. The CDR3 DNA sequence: TGTGCCAGCAGTCCTCTTACGGACAGGGGGTATGGCTACACCTTC. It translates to CASSPLTDRGYGYTF.

This CDR3 reads CSVGGTSGTNSYNEQFF. The CDR3 nucleotides read TGCAGCGTAGGGGGGACTAGCGGGACCAATTCCTACAATGAGCAGTTCTTC. J is TRBJ2-1 and V is TRBV29-1, with 13 bases lining up with TRBD2. The V segment lost 6 bases and the J segment 1 base; nucleotides outside the gene matches: 9. The CDR3 length is 17 residues. Germline values: CDR1 SQVTM, CDR2 ANQGSEA.

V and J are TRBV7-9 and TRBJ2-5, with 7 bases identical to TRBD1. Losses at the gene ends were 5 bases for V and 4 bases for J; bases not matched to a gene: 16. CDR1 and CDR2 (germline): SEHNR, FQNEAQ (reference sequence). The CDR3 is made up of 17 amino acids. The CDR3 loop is CASSARGRGGSLETQYF. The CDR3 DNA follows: TGTGCCAGCAGCGCGAGGGGGCGAGGGGGCTCGTTAGAGACCCAGTACTTC.

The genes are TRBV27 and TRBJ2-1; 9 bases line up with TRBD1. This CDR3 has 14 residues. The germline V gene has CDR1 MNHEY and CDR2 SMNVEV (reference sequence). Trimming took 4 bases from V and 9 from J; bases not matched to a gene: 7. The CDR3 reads CASSSGTGIGEQFF. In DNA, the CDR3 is TGTGCCAGCAGTTCCGGGACAGGGATCGGTGAGCAGTTCTTC.

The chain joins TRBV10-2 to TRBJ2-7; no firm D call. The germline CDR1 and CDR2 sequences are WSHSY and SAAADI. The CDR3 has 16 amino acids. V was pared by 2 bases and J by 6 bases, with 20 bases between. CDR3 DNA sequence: TGCGCCAGCAGTGAGCCGGATCCGGCGGCTCGGCGCGAGCAGTACTTC. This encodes CASSEPDPAARREQYF.

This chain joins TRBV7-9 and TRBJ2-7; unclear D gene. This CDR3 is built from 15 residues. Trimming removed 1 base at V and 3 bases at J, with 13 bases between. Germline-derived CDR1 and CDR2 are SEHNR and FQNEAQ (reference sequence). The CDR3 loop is CASSLVSVQHYEQYF. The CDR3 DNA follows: TGTGCCAGCAGCTTAGTGAGTGTACAGCACTACGAGCAGTACTTC.

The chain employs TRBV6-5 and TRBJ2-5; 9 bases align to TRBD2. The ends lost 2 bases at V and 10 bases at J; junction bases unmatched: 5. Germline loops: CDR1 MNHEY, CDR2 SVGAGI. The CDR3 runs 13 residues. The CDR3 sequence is CASSYRRGGDQYF. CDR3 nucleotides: TGTGCCAGCAGTTACCGGCGGGGGGGAGACCAGTACTTC.

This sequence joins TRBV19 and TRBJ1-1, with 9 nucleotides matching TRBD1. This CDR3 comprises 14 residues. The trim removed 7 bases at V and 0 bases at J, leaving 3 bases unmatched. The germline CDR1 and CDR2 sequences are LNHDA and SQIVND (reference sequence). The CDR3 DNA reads TGTGCCAGTAAGGGACAGGGTCTGAACACTGAAGCTTTCTTT. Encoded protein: CASKGQGLNTEAFF.

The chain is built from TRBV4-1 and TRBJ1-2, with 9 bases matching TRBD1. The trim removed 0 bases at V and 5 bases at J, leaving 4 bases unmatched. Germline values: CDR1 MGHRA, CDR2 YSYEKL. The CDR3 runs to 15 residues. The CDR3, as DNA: TGCGCCAGCAGCCAAGATACAGGACAGGGGTATGGCTACACCTTC. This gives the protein CASSQDTGQGYGYTF.

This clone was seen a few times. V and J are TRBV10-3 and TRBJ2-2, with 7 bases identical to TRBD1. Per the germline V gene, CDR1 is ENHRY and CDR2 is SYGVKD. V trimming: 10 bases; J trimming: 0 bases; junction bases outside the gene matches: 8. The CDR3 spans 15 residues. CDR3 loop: CATTTTGSNTGELFF. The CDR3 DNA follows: TGTGCCACGACCACGACAGGGTCGAACACCGGGGAGCTGTTTTTT.

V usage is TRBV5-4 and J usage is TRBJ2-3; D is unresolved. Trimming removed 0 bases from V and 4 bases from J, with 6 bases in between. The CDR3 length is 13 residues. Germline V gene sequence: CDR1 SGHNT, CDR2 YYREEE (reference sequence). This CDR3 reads CASSLGQADTQYF. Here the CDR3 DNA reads TGTGCCAGCAGCTTGGGGCAGGCAGATACGCAGTATTTT.

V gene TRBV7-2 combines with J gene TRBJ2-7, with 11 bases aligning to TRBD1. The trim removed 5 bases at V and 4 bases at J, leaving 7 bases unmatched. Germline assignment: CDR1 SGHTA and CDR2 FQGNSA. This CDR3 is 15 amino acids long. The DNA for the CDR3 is TGTGCCAGCAGCCTGGGACAGGGGGGCAAGTACGAGCAGTACTTC. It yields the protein CASSLGQGGKYEQYF.

The CDR3 region is CASSYGQGAYEQYF. In nucleotides, the CDR3 is TGTGCCAGCAGCTACGGACAGGGGGCGTACGAGCAGTACTTC. The chain combines TRBV5-4 with TRBJ2-7, with 11 bases that match TRBD1. J lost 4 bases, V lost 3 bases, and 3 bases had no gene match. Germline V gene data show CDR1 as SGHNT and CDR2 as YYREEE (reference sequence). This CDR3 is 14 amino acids long.

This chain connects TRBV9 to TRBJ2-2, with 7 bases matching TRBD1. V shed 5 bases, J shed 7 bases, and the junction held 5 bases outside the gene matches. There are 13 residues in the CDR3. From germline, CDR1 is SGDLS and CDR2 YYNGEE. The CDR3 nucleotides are TGTGCCAGCAGTGAACAGGGGAACGGGGAGCTGTTTTTT. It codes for CASSEQGNGELFF.

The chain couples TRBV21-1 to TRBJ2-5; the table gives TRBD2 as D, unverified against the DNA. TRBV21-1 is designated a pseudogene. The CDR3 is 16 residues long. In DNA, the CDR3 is TGTGCCAGCAGCAAAGACAAGCGGCAGAGGGAAGAGACCCAGTACTTC. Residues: CASSKDKRQREETQYF.

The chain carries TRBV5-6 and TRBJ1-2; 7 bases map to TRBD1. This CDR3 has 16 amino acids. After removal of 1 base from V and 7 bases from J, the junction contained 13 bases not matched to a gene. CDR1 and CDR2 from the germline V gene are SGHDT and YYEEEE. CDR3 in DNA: TGTGCCAGCAGCTTGCTAGTAGGGACAGAACCCAGTGGCTACACCTTC. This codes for CASSLLVGTEPSGYTF. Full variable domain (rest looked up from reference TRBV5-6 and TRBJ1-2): DAGVTQSPTHLIKTRGQQVTLRCSPKSGHDTVSWYQQALGQGPQFIFQYYEEEERQRGNFPDRFSGHQFPNYSSELNVNALLLGDSALYLCASSLLVGTEPSGYTFGSGTRLTVV.

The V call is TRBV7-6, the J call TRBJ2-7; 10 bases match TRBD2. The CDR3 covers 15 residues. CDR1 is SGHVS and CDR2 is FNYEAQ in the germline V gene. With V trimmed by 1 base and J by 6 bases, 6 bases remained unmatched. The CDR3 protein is CASSLGLAGAAEQYF. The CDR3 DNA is TGTGCCAGCAGCTTAGGGCTAGCGGGAGCCGCCGAGCAGTACTTC.